The 2 T cell receptor beta chains listed next were all sequenced from one sample in a study of blood T cell repertoires in COVID-19. Sequencing was performed with immunoSEQ multiplex PCR; in TCRdb, only in-frame clones are kept and a portion is missing. The sample shows roughly 250,000 clones, around 87% of them seen only once. The sequenced sample was PBMCs or T cells enriched from blood (not recorded which). These receptors all stem from a woman between 45 and 60 years old who had recovered from COVID-19.

The chain employs TRBV28 and TRBJ1-5; D remains ambiguous. V was pared by 5 bases and J by 15 bases, with 17 bases between. The CDR3 loop spans 12 amino acids. Germline CDR1 reads MDHEN; CDR2 reads SYDVKM. CDR3 sequence (DNA): TGTGCCAGCAGTCCTACCCCGAACGCACGGCATTTT. It is translated as CASSPTPNARHF.

The chain employs TRBV6-5 and TRBJ2-3, with a weak D call TRBD1 (5 bases). Germline V gene sequence: CDR1 MNHEY, CDR2 SVGAGI. The ends were cut back, 10 bases at V and 4 bases at J, with 15 bases in the middle. The CDR3 extends over 13 amino acids. The CDR3 loop is CATSLGLADTQYF. The CDR3, as DNA: TGTGCCACCTCCCTGGGGCTGGCAGATACGCAGTATTTT.